Listed below are T cell receptor beta chains from one sample, sequenced in a study of blood T cell repertoires in COVID-19. Here immunoSEQ multiplex PCR was the method, and the copy in TCRdb shows in-frame clones only, minus some. The profile covers more than 300,000 clones, with 80% to 85% appearing a single time and 5.1% taken by the ten largest. Sequencing used PBMCs or T cells enriched from blood (not recorded which). All receptors derive from a woman aged 45-65 years who had recovered from COVID-19. CDR3s include the opening cysteine and the closing phenylalanine or tryptophan. Fields, in order: CDR3 DNA, CDR3 protein, V gene, clone size, D gene, J gene. The D gene is left open where the match is weak. Not all rows give a size; the values are once, few, many and, for expanded clones, a class.

DNA: TGCGCCAGCAGCCAAGAAGATGGACAGGTGAGTCGCAATCAGCCCCAGCATTTT
CDR3: CASSQEDGQVSRNQPQHF
V: TRBV4-1
size: NA
D: TRBD1
J: TRBJ1-5

DNA: TGTGCCAGCAGCCTCGCGGGCCCCTATGGCTACACCTTC
CDR3: CASSLAGPYGYTF
V: TRBV14
size: NA
D: NA
J: TRBJ1-2

DNA: TGTGCCTGGAGCCCCGGGACTTATGGCTACACCTTC
CDR3: CAWSPGTYGYTF
V: TRBV30
size: NA
D: NA
J: TRBJ1-2

DNA: TGTGCCAGCAGCTCTAGGGGGAGACTCGGCACAGATACGCAGTATTTT
CDR3: CASSSRGRLGTDTQYF
V: TRBV11-2
size: NA
D: NA
J: TRBJ2-3

DNA: TGTGCCTGGAGAGCGGACAGTCGCCTTTTTGGCTACACCTTC
CDR3: CAWRADSRLFGYTF
V: TRBV30
size: NA
D: NA
J: TRBJ1-2

DNA: TGTGCCAGCAGTCACAACCCACAGGGAACTGAAGCTTTCTTT
CDR3: CASSHNPQGTEAFF
V: TRBV6-5
size: NA
D: NA
J: TRBJ1-1

DNA: TGTGCCAGCAGCTCTACCCCGGGACAGGGTCACTATAATTCACCCCTCCACTTT
CDR3: CASSSTPGQGHYNSPLHF
V: TRBV5-5
size: NA
D: TRBD1
J: TRBJ1-6

DNA: TGTGCCAGCAGCCTCGACAGGGCTAATTCACCCCTCCACTTT
CDR3: CASSLDRANSPLHF
V: TRBV7-6
size: NA
D: TRBD1
J: TRBJ1-6

DNA: TGTGCCAGCAGCTTAACGTCCTGGCCAGGTCGGACCTACGAGCAGTACTTC
CDR3: CASSLTSWPGRTYEQYF
V: TRBV7-3
size: NA
D: NA
J: TRBJ2-7

DNA: TGTGCCAGTAGGCCTCGACAGGGCTTGAACACCGGGGAGCTGTTTTTT
CDR3: CASRPRQGLNTGELFF
V: TRBV19
size: NA
D: TRBD1
J: TRBJ2-2

DNA: TGTGCCAGCTCTCTTCAAGGGGACAGCCTGAATCAGCCCCAGCATTTT
CDR3: CASSLQGDSLNQPQHF
V: TRBV18
size: NA
D: TRBD1
J: TRBJ1-5

DNA: TGTGCCAGCTCACCGAATGAGGACTCGAACACTGAAGCTTTCTTT
CDR3: CASSPNEDSNTEAFF
V: TRBV18
size: NA
D: NA
J: TRBJ1-1

DNA: TGCGCCAGCAGCTTGTTGCCCCAGGGGTATGGCTACACCTTC
CDR3: CASSLLPQGYGYTF
V: TRBV5-1
size: once
D: NA
J: TRBJ1-2

DNA: TGTGCCAGCTCACTGGAGGACTATGGCTACACCTTC
CDR3: CASSLEDYGYTF
V: TRBV18
size: NA
D: NA
J: TRBJ1-2

DNA: TGTGCCAGTAGTATACAGGGATCTGGACAGCCCCAGCATTTT
CDR3: CASSIQGSGQPQHF
V: TRBV19
size: NA
D: NA
J: TRBJ1-5

DNA: TGCGCCAGCAGGTACGGTTCCTCCTACGAGCAGTACTTC
CDR3: CASRYGSSYEQYF
V: TRBV5-1
size: NA
D: NA
J: TRBJ2-7

DNA: TGTGCCAGCAGCTTACGGGGGTTCACTGAAGCTTTCTTT
CDR3: CASSLRGFTEAFF
V: TRBV11-3
size: NA
D: NA
J: TRBJ1-1

DNA: TGTGCCAGCAGCTTAGGACAGGGCGGGAATTCACCCCTCCACTTT
CDR3: CASSLGQGGNSPLHF
V: TRBV7-9
size: NA
D: TRBD1
J: TRBJ1-6

DNA: TGTGCCTGGAGTGTACCGGGTATTGGCGGATATGGCTACACCTTC
CDR3: CAWSVPGIGGYGYTF
V: TRBV30
size: NA
D: NA
J: TRBJ1-2

DNA: TGTGCCAGCAGTTCAAGACAGGCGGTGAACACTGAAGCTTTCTTT
CDR3: CASSSRQAVNTEAFF
V: TRBV28
size: NA
D: NA
J: TRBJ1-1

DNA: TGTGCCAGCAGCTACAACAGAAAAGAGACCCAGTACTTC
CDR3: CASSYNRKETQYF
V: TRBV5-7
size: NA
D: NA
J: TRBJ2-5

DNA: TGCAGCGTTTCAGGGGCCCCCCCCCGGTCCGGGGAGCTGTTTTTT
CDR3: CSVSGAPPRSGELFF
V: TRBV29-1
size: NA
D: NA
J: TRBJ2-2

DNA: TGCGCCAGCAGCCAAGATCGACAGGGGTGGGGCTACACCTTC
CDR3: CASSQDRQGWGYTF
V: TRBV4-3
size: NA
D: TRBD1
J: TRBJ1-2

DNA: TGTGCCAGCATGGGACAACGATATGGCTACACCTTC
CDR3: CASMGQRYGYTF
V: TRBV9
size: NA
D: NA
J: TRBJ1-2

DNA: TGTGCCTCCGGTGGGACAGATAGCAATCAGCCCCAGCATTTT
CDR3: CASGGTDSNQPQHF
V: TRBV9
size: once
D: TRBD1
J: TRBJ1-5

DNA: TGTGCCAGCAGCCCCGGGACTAGCGTCTACGAGCAGTACTTC
CDR3: CASSPGTSVYEQYF
V: TRBV7-3
size: NA
D: TRBD2
J: TRBJ2-7

DNA: TGTGCCAGCAGCCGGGGGGGGACCATCTACGAGCAGTACTTC
CDR3: CASSRGGTIYEQYF
V: TRBV11-2
size: NA
D: TRBD2
J: TRBJ2-7

DNA: TGTGCCAGCTCACCAGGGCTCTTCCCCACAGATACGCAGTATTTT
CDR3: CASSPGLFPTDTQYF
V: TRBV18
size: once
D: NA
J: TRBJ2-3

DNA: TGTGCCAGCAACAACGGGCGGGGAGATACGCAGTATTTT
CDR3: CASNNGRGDTQYF
V: TRBV6-5
size: once
D: NA
J: TRBJ2-3

DNA: TGCGCCAGCAGCCAACAGGGTGGTGAGCAGTTCTTC
CDR3: CASSQQGGEQFF
V: TRBV5-1
size: NA
D: NA
J: TRBJ2-1

DNA: TGTGCCAGCAGTTTTGGACAGGGCCGACCTGGGGCCAACGTCCTGACTTTC
CDR3: CASSFGQGRPGANVLTF
V: TRBV2
size: NA
D: TRBD1
J: TRBJ2-6

DNA: TGTGCCAGCAGCTCAGGACAGGGACCATATGGCTACACCTTC
CDR3: CASSSGQGPYGYTF
V: TRBV5-4
size: NA
D: TRBD1
J: TRBJ1-2

DNA: TGTGCCACCAGTGATGCTCGGGGACTAGCGGCTGAGCAGTTCTTC
CDR3: CATSDARGLAAEQFF
V: TRBV24-1
size: NA
D: TRBD2
J: TRBJ2-1

DNA: TGTGCCAGCAGCTTACGTCAGGGGGCGGTGAACACTGAAGCTTTCTTT
CDR3: CASSLRQGAVNTEAFF
V: TRBV7-9
size: NA
D: TRBD1
J: TRBJ1-1

DNA: TGCGCCAGCAGCTTAACAGGGGATGGGAACACCATATATTTT
CDR3: CASSLTGDGNTIYF
V: TRBV5-1
size: NA
D: TRBD1
J: TRBJ1-3

DNA: TGTGCCAGCAGCTTAGAAGTGGCGGGGGACAGGGACGGCTACACCTTC
CDR3: CASSLEVAGDRDGYTF
V: TRBV11-3
size: NA
D: TRBD1
J: TRBJ1-2

DNA: TGTGCCAGCAGCCGGAGGGGGCGCGGAAAAGGCTACACCTTC
CDR3: CASSRRGRGKGYTF
V: TRBV7-2
size: NA
D: TRBD1
J: TRBJ1-2